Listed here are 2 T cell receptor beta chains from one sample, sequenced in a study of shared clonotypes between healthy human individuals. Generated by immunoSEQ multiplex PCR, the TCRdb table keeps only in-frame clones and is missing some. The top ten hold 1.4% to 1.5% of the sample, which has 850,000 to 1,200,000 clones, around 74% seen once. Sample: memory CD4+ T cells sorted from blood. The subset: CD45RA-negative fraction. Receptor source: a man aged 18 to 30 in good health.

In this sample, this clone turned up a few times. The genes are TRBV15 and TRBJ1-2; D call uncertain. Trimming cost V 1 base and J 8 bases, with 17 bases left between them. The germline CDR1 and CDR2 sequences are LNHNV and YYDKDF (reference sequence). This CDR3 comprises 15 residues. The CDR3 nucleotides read TGTGCCACCAGCAGAGGTCGGGGTACACCCTCAGGCTACACCTTC. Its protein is CATSRGRGTPSGYTF. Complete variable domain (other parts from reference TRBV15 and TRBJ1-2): DAMVIQNPRYQVTQFGKPVTLSCSQTLNHNVMYWYQQKSSQAPKLLFHYYDKDFNNEADTPDNFQSRRPNTSFCFLDIRSPGLGDTAMYLCATSRGRGTPSGYTFGSGTRLTVV.

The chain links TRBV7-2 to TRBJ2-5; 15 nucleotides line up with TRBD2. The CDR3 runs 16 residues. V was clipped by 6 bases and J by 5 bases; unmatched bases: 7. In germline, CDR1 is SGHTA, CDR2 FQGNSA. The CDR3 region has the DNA TGTGCCAGCAGTAGGACTAGCGGGAGGGCCGTGGAGACCCAGTACTTC. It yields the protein CASSRTSGRAVETQYF.